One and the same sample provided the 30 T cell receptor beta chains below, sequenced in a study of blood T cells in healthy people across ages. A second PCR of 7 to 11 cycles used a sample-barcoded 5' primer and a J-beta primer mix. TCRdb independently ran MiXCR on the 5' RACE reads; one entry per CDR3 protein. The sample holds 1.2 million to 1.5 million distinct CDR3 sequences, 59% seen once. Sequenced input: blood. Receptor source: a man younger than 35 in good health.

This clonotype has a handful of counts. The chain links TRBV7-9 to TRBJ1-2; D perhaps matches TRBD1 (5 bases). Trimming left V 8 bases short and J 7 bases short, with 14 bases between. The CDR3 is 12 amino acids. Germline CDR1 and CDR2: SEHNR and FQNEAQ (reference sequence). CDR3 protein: CASHYGGGGYTF. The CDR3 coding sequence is TGTGCCAGCCACTATGGGGGTGGTGGCTACACCTTC.

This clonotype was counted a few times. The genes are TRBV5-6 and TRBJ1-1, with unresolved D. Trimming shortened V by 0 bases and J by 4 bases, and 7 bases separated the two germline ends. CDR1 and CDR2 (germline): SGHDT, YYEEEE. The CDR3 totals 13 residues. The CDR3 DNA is TGTGCCAGCAGCTTGGTAGGTCGCACTGAAGCTTTCTTT. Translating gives CASSLVGRTEAFF.

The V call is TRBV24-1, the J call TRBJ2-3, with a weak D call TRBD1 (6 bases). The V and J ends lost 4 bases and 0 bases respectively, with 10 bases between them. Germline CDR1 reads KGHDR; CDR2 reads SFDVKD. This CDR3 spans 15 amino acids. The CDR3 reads CATSDATGSTDTQYF. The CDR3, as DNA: TGTGCCACCAGTGACGCCACAGGGAGCACAGATACGCAGTATTTT.

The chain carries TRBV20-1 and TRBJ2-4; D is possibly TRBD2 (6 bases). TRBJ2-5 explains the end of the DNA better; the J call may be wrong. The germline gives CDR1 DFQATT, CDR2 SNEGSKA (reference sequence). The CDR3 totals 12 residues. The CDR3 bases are TGCAGTGCCGTGACTAGCCAAGAGACCCAGTACTTC. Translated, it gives CSAVTSQETQYF.

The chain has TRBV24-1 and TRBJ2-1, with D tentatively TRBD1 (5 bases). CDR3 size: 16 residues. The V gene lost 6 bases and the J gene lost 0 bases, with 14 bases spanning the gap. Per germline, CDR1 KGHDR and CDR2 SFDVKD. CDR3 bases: TGTGCCACCAGTCTAGGCAGGGCAAGCTCCTACAATGAGCAGTTCTTC. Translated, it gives CATSLGRASSYNEQFF.

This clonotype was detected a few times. CDR3 sequence reads: CATSRDQGIITDTQYF. In DNA form, the CDR3 reads TGTGCCACCAGCAGAGATCAGGGGATAATAACAGATACGCAGTATTTT. The chain links TRBV15 to TRBJ2-3; tentative D call: TRBD1 (6 bases). Germline V gene data show CDR1 as LNHNV and CDR2 as YYDKDF (reference sequence). The CDR3 is 16 residues long. The V gene lost 0 bases and the J gene lost 3 bases, with 13 bases spanning the gap. Supplemented by reference TRBV15 and TRBJ2-3, the full variable domain reads DAMVIQNPRYQVTQFGKPVTLSCSQTLNHNVMYWYQQKSSQAPKLLFHYYDKDFNNEADTPDNFQSRRPNTSFCFLDIRSPGLGDTAMYLCATSRDQGIITDTQYFGPGTRLTVL.

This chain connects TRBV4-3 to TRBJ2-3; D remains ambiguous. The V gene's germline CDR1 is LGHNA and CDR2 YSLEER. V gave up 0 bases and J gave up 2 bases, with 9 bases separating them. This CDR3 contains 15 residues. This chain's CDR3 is CASSQDPWITDTQYF. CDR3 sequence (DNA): TGCGCCAGCAGCCAAGATCCGTGGATCACAGATACGCAGTATTTT.

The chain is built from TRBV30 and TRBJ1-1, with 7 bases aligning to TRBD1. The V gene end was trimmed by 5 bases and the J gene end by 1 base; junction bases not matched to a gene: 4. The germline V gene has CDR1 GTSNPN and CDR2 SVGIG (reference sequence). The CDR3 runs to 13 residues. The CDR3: CAWGRGPNTEAFF. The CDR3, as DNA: TGTGCCTGGGGGAGGGGGCCGAACACTGAAGCTTTCTTT.

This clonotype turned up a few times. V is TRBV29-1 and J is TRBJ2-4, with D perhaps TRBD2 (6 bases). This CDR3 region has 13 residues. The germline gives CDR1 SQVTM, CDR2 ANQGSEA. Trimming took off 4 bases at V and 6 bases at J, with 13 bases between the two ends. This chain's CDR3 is CSVVWDSLNIQYF. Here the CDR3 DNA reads TGCAGCGTTGTATGGGACTCCCTAAACATTCAGTACTTC.

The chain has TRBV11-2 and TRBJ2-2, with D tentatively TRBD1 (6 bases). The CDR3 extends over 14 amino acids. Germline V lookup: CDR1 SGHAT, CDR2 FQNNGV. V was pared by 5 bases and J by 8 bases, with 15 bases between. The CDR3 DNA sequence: TGTGCCAGCAGCCGAATCATGGACAGAGGGGAGCTGTTTTTT. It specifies CASSRIMDRGELFF.

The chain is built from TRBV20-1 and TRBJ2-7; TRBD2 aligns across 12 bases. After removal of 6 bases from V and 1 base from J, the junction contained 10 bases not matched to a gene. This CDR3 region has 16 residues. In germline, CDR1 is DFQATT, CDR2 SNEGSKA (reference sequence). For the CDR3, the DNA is TGCAGTGCCACAGACCCTCTAGCGGGAGGGTCCTACGAGCAGTACTTC. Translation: CSATDPLAGGSYEQYF.

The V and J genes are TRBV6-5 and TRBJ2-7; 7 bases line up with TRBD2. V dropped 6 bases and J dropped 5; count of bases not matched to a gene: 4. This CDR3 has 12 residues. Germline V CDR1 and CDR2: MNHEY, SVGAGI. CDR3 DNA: TGTGCCAGCAGAGGGAGGGAGAACGAGCAGTACTTC. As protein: CASRGRENEQYF.

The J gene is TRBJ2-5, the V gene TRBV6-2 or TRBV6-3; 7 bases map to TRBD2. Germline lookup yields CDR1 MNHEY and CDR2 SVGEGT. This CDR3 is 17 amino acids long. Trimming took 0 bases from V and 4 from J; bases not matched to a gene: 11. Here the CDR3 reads CASSYSTLSGTRETQYF. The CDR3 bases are TGTGCCAGCAGTTACTCGACTCTCAGCGGGACCCGAGAGACCCAGTACTTC.

The chain's CDR3 is CSVEAGGMWNTEAFF. As DNA, the CDR3 is TGCAGCGTTGAAGCCGGAGGAATGTGGAACACTGAAGCTTTCTTT. The chain recombines TRBV29-1 with TRBJ1-1; D is unresolved. V lost 1 base to trimming and J lost 1 base, with 13 bases between them. Germline V lookup: CDR1 SQVTM, CDR2 ANQGSEA. CDR3 length: 15 residues.

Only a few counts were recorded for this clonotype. CDR3 nucleotide sequence: TGTGCCAGCAGCTTAAGGACAGGGGTTATGCAAGAGACCCAGTACTTC. Its protein is CASSLRTGVMQETQYF. V usage is TRBV7-2 and J usage is TRBJ2-5; 9 bases map to TRBD1. J gave up 2 bases and V 2 bases, and 6 bases lay outside the gene matches. CDR1 is SGHTA, CDR2 FQGNSA, per germline. There are 16 residues in the CDR3.

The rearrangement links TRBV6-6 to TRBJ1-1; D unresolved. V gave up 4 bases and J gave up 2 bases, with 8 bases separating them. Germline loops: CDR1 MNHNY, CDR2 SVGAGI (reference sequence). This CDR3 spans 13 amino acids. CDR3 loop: CASSFVPNTEAFF. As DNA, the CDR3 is TGTGCCAGCAGTTTTGTCCCTAACACTGAAGCTTTCTTT.

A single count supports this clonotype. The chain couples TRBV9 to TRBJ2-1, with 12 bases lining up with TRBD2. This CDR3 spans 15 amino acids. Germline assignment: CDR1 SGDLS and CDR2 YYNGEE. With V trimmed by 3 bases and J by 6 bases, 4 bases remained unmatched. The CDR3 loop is CASSGLAGESNEQFF. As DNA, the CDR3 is TGTGCCAGCAGCGGACTAGCGGGAGAAAGCAATGAGCAGTTCTTC.

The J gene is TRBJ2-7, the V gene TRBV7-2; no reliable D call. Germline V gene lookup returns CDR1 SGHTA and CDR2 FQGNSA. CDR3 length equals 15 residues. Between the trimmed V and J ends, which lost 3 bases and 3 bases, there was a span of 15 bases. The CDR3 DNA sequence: TGTGCCAGCAGCTTTATCACTCTGGGCAACTACGAGCAGTACTTC. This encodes CASSFITLGNYEQYF.

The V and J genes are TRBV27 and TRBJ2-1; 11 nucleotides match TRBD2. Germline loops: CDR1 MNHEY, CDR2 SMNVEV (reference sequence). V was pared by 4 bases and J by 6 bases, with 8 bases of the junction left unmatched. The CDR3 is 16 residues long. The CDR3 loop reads CASSSYSGGAPNEQFF. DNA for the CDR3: TGTGCCAGCAGTTCCTATAGCGGGGGGGCCCCCAATGAGCAGTTCTTC.

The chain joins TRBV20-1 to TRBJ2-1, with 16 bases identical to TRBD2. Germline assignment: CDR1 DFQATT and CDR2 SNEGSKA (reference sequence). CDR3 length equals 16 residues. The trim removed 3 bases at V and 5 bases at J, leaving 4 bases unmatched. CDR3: CSASPGTSGGDNEQFF. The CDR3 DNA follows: TGCAGTGCTAGCCCCGGGACTAGCGGGGGGGACAATGAGCAGTTCTTC.

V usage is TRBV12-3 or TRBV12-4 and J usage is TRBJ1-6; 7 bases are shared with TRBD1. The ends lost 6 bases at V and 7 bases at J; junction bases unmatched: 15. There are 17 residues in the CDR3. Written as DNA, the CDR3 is TGTGCCAGCAGCCCCCGGACAGGCGGTCCAAGCAATTCACCCCTCCACTTT. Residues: CASSPRTGGPSNSPLHF.

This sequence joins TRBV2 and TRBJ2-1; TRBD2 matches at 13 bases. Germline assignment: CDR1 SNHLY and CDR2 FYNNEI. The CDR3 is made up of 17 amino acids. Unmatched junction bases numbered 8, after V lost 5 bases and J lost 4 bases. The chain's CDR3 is CASSSHRLAGGYNEQFF. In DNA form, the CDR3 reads TGTGCCAGCAGTTCCCATCGACTAGCGGGAGGTTACAATGAGCAGTTCTTC.

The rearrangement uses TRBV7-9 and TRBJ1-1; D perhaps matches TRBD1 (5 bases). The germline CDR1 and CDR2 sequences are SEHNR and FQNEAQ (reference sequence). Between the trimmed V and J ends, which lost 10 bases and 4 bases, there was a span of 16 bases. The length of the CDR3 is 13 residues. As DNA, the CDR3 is TGTGCCACCGACCAGGGTGCGAGCACTGAAGCTTTCTTT. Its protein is CATDQGASTEAFF.

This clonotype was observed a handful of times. The CDR3 region is CASSFDSGGNTGELFF. DNA for the CDR3: TGTGCCAGCAGTTTTGATAGCGGGGGGAACACCGGGGAGCTGTTTTTT. V and J are TRBV27 and TRBJ2-2, with 9 bases identical to TRBD2. CDR1 is MNHEY, CDR2 SMNVEV, per germline (reference sequence). J was trimmed by 1 base and V by 3 bases; bases with no gene match: 3. The CDR3 sequence is 16 residues long.

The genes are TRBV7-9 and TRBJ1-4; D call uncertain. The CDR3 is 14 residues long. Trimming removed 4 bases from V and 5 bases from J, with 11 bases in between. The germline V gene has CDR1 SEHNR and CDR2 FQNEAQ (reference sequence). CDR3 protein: CASSSRAGNEKLFF. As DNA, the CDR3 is TGTGCCAGCAGCTCCCGGGCCGGGAATGAAAAACTGTTTTTT.

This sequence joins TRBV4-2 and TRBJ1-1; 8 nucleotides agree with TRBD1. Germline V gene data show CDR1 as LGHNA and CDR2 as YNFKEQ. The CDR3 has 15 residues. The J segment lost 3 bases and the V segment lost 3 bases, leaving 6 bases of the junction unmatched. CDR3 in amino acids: CASSQLTGEYTEAFF. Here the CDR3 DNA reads TGTGCCAGCAGCCAGCTGACAGGGGAGTACACTGAAGCTTTCTTT.

In nucleotides, the CDR3 is TGTGCCAGCAGCTTGGGACCCGGGGGGTCGGCGTATGGCTACACCTTC. It yields the protein CASSLGPGGSAYGYTF. The V call is TRBV7-2, the J call TRBJ1-2; TRBD1 is a possible D gene (5 bases). This CDR3 is built from 16 residues. Germline CDR1 and CDR2: SGHTA and FQGNSA. V was clipped by 3 bases and J by 5 bases, with 19 bases between them.

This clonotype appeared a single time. The chain's CDR3 is CASSFRAPTLSSYEQYF. DNA for the CDR3: TGTGCCAGCAGTTTTCGAGCTCCCACCCTTAGCTCCTACGAGCAGTACTTC. This chain connects TRBV12-3 or TRBV12-4 to TRBJ2-7; D is unclear. CDR3 length equals 17 residues. The V and J ends lost 3 bases and 0 bases respectively, with 18 bases between them.

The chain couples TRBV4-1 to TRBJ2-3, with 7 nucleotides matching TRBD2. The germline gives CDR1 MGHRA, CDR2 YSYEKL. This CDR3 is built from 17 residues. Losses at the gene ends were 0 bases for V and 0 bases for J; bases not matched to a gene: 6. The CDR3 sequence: CASSQDVSSGSTDTQYF. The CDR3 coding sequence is TGCGCCAGCAGCCAAGATGTATCTAGCGGAAGCACAGATACGCAGTATTTT.

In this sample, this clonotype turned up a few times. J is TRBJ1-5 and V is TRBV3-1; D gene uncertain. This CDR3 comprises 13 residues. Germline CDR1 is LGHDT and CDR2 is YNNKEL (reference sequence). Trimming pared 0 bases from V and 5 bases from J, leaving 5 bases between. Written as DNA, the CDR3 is TGTGCCAGCAGCCAAGAAGGTGATCAGCCCCAGCATTTT. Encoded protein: CASSQEGDQPQHF.